This T cell receptor beta chain is from a study of cytomegalovirus exposure and HLA in healthy donors. Study observations and caveats: The sole available immune exposure information was CMV serostatus.

This CDR3 region has 15 residues. From germline, CDR1 is SGHTA and CDR2 FQGNSA. The PCR contained 60 Vbeta and 13 Jbeta primers. Sequencing was performed with immunoSEQ multiplex PCR; in TCRdb, only in-frame clones are kept and a portion is missing. The table records about 100,000 clones, over 60% of them present only once. Worth noting for this clone: Its target is not known. Sequence at one end of the junction differs from germline and may be a read error.

The specimen was PBMCs. The sequence derives from a female donor in good health and CMV-seropositive. This sequence joins TRBV7-2 and TRBJ1-4; TRBD1 might be the D (5 bases). This CDR3 reads CASSYQGGSKEKLFF. For the CDR3, the DNA is TGTGCCAGCAGCTACCAGGGAGGCTCTAAAGAAAAACTGTTTTTT.